The source of this TCR beta chain is a study of cytomegalovirus exposure and HLA in healthy donors. In the PCR, 60 Vbeta and 13 Jbeta primers were used. Study processing details: Later analysis identified tens of millions of unique TCR beta chains, some 10 million shared. Here immunoSEQ multiplex PCR was the method, and the copy in TCRdb shows in-frame clones only, minus some. V, J and clone size derive from that table, while D and trimming were established from the DNA sequence. The profile covers roughly 150,000 clones, with 84% appearing a single time and around 0.97% taken by the ten largest. Of note for this clone: Its antigen is not identified.

V gave up 6 bases and J gave up 3 bases; unmatched junction bases: 7. Germline V gene lookup returns CDR1 MNHNS and CDR2 SASEGT. This CDR3 has 14 residues. Study outcomes and limitations: In an earlier analysis, about 87% or about 30%: the productive usage of most TCR beta V segments.

V usage is TRBV6-1 and J usage is TRBJ1-2; TRBD1 matches 7 bases. What was sequenced was PBMCs. The sequence was obtained from a man in his thirties or forties in good health and CMV-seronegative. The CDR3 sequence: CASSADRSYYGYTF. In DNA, the CDR3 is TGTGCCAGCAGCGCGGACAGGTCCTACTATGGCTACACCTTC.